This T cell receptor (beta chain) originates from a study of blood T cells in healthy people across ages (dated by TCRdb to between 2015 and 2017). In terms of the full investigation: Template switching captured roughly one uniquely barcoded TCR beta cDNA molecule per two T cells in model experiments. Using deep sequencing normalized with unique cDNA molecular identifiers, the study measured how TCR beta repertoire diversity changes with age. The donors were split into four age groups: young (average 16 years), middle-aged (about 40), aged (62) and long-lived (approximately 80). To avoid experimental bias, donors of different ages were distributed randomly across sequencing lanes. For two donors (one aged 18 to 30 and one aged 80 or older), the study analyzed two additional independent replicas of 1 million unique cDNA reads from the same blood draw. The investigation overall reported the following: Compared with the aged group, the long-lived group had more naive CD4+ T cells, fewer expanded clones and increased TCR diversity, suggesting age selection. Observed TCR beta diversity per million T cells fell roughly linearly with age, and a significant reduction was already apparent by age roughly 41. Because profiling used bulk unsorted PBMCs, naive and antigen-experienced compartments could not be compared conclusively. Estimates of total diversity from one million sequenced T cells were regarded as lower bounds and underestimates. The CMV infection status of donors was not known, potentially confounding age-related changes in expanded clonotypes. Observed TCR beta diversity correlated strongly with the percentage of naive T cells measured by flow cytometry.

The donors were roughly 40 Caucasian individuals from Russia, aged roughly 6 to 90 years, who were systemically healthy. Each donor gave 8 to 10 milliliters of peripheral blood, collected into EDTA-treated Vacutainer tubes. Ficoll-Paque density-gradient centrifugation was used to isolate PBMCs, with at least 6.5 million per sample. Trizol reagent was used to extract total RNA from the PBMCs, yielding at least 5.5 micrograms per sample. Naive CD45RAhigh/CD27high T cell percentages were measured by flow cytometry on a PBMC aliquot from every donor. In its sample, this clonotype was seen once. No cognate antigen has been identified for it. One junction end does not reproduce the germline sequence, and a read error may be involved. The CDR3 holds 15 amino acids from the cysteine to the phenylalanine. The only DNA kept is the CDR3, 45 bases in frame from the first base. The germline V gene (reference sequence) supplies CDR1 LGHDT and CDR2 YNNKEL.

The library was made by 5' RACE. TCRdb names Illumina HiSeq 2500 as the instrument used. The second PCR ran for about 6 to 12 cycles and used a J-beta primer mix along with a sample-barcoded 5' primer. Each TCR beta cDNA molecule received a unique molecular identifier from a template-switch 5' adaptor carrying 12 random nucleotides. Each sample yielded at least 3 million CDR3-containing paired-end reads. The Mint cDNA synthesis kit, primed by a TRBC-specific oligonucleotide, was used to synthesize first-strand cDNA from all RNA. Following uracil-DNA glycosylase treatment, all cDNA underwent a first 18-cycle PCR with the universal primers M1SS and BC2_uni_R. The published analysis was carried out like this. For normalization, 1 million high-quality reads, each with a distinct molecular identifier, were randomly selected from each sample. Reads sharing molecular identifiers were discarded rather than binned into consensus sequences. MiTCR, with a Q25 quality threshold and the strictest error-elimination algorithm, was used for CDR3 identification, clonotype clustering and error correction. A nonparametric unseen species model with Euler transformation was used to estimate lower-bound total TCR beta diversity. TCRdb reprocessed the public reads (quality trimming at Q25 with fastp, clone calling with MiXCR) and kept in-frame beta chains. Rows merge per CDR3 protein into single entries with the most common DNA and genes. TCRdb's processing, not the authors' own work, is the source of the V and J calls. In this sample the table shows under 2 million distinct CDR3 sequences, 30% to 35% of which occur a single time. 10% to 12% of the sample lies in the top ten.

Material for sequencing was blood. This chain joins TRBV3-1 to TRBJ2-1; there is no confident call for the D gene. The J call may be faulty, since TRBJ2-7 better matches the DNA end. The receptor was isolated from a woman aged 30 to 39 in good health. This receptor carries the CDR3 CGSSPSELHYLEQYF. The DNA sequence is as follows: TGTGGCAGCAGCCCATCGGAACTCCATTACCTCGAGCAGTACTTC.